These 22 T cell receptor beta chains came from one sample sequenced in a study of vaccination effects on CD4 cells after COVID-19. Produced via immunoSEQ multiplex PCR; TCRdb's table is partial and in-frame only. This table has 40,000 to 45,000 clones, more than 65% appearing once. Which antigens these TCRs recognize remains unknown. Scientists isolated CD4+ T cells after a roughly 10-day culture period ended. Either the mRNA-1273 or the BNT162b2 vaccine was given to participants as two doses. Material: CD4+ T cells from PBMCs cultured without peptide, obtained after COVID-19 vaccination. These TCRs come from a human donor who received a COVID-19 vaccine.

The chain recombines TRBV6-5 with TRBJ2-7; 9 bases align to TRBD2. Germline values: CDR1 MNHEY, CDR2 SVGAGI. The ends lost 6 bases at V and 2 bases at J; junction bases unmatched: 8. This CDR3 is 15 amino acids long. The CDR3 coding sequence is TGTGCCAGCAGCCAGACGCGGGGGGGCCCCTACGAGCAGTACTTC. Protein product: CASSQTRGGPYEQYF.

The chain employs TRBV27 and TRBJ1-4, with TRBD1 matching 12 bases. CDR3 length equals 14 residues. The V gene's germline CDR1 is MNHEY and CDR2 SMNVEV (reference sequence). V lost 5 bases and J lost 11; bases outside the gene matches: 6. CDR3 region: CASSPGTGGGKLFF. The CDR3 DNA follows: TGTGCCAGCAGTCCGGGGACAGGGGGCGGGAAACTGTTTTTT.

The chain's CDR3 is CASSRGQGAYEQYF. CDR3 in DNA: TGTGCCAGCAGCCGAGGACAGGGGGCTTACGAGCAGTACTTC. The chain links TRBV9 to TRBJ2-7; 11 bases fit TRBD1. Trimming cost V 4 bases and J 4 bases; bases outside gene matches: 4. There are 14 residues in the CDR3. CDR1 and CDR2 from the germline V gene are SGDLS and YYNGEE.

V and J are TRBV19 and TRBJ1-1; D might be TRBD1 (5 bases). V lost 6 bases, J lost 0 bases, and 17 bases lay in between. Germline-derived CDR1 and CDR2 are LNHDA and SQIVND (reference sequence). CDR3 length: 16 amino acids. CDR3 amino acids: CASSRRGREMNTEAFF. DNA of the CDR3: TGTGCCAGTAGCCGCCGGGGCAGGGAAATGAACACTGAAGCTTTCTTT.

This clone has just one count. The rearrangement links TRBV15 to TRBJ2-5; D perhaps matches TRBD1 (6 bases). V was trimmed by 1 base and J by 1 base, leaving 19 bases between them. Per germline, CDR1 LNHNV and CDR2 YYDKDF (reference sequence). The CDR3 sequence is 18 residues long. The CDR3 nucleotides read TGTGCCACCAGCAGAGGGTTTCAGGGGCAGCTGGGCCAAGAGACCCAGTACTTC. Translated, it gives CATSRGFQGQLGQETQYF.

The V call is TRBV5-1, the J call TRBJ2-1; the D gene is possibly TRBD1 (6 bases). The CDR3 spans 14 residues. CDR1 is SGHRS, CDR2 YFSETQ, per germline. V was pared by 6 bases and J by 2 bases, with 12 bases between. The CDR3 sequence is CASTPGQAYNEQFF. The CDR3 nucleotides are TGCGCCAGCACTCCGGGACAAGCCTACAATGAGCAGTTCTTC.

The rearrangement uses TRBV12-3 or TRBV12-4 and TRBJ2-4; the D gene is possibly TRBD1 (5 bases). Trimming stripped 3 bases from V and 6 bases from J, with 9 bases between. CDR3 size: 13 residues. The CDR3 coding sequence is TGTGCCAGCAGTTTCCGGACACGAAACATTCAGTACTTC. It encodes CASSFRTRNIQYF.

The J gene is TRBJ2-7, the V gene TRBV6-5, with 11 bases matching TRBD1. This CDR3 is 14 amino acids long. In germline, CDR1 is MNHEY, CDR2 SVGAGI. V shed 8 bases, J shed 3 bases, and the junction held 6 bases outside the gene matches. The CDR3: CASVPGTGGYEQYF. In DNA, the CDR3 is TGTGCCAGCGTCCCCGGGACAGGGGGCTACGAGCAGTACTTC.

The chain combines TRBV9 with TRBJ2-3, with 7 nucleotides matching TRBD2. Trimming cost V 0 bases and J 2 bases; bases outside gene matches: 3. Germline V gives CDR1 SGDLS, CDR2 YYNGEE. The CDR3 consists of 15 residues. This CDR3 is CASSVVAGVTDTQYF. The CDR3 region has the DNA TGTGCCAGCAGCGTAGTGGCGGGGGTCACAGATACGCAGTATTTT.

The chain couples TRBV3-1 (or the pseudogene TRBV3-2) to TRBJ2-7; 10 positions match TRBD2. Per germline, CDR1 LGHDT and CDR2 YNNKEL (reference sequence). J gave up 5 bases and V 6 bases, and 7 bases lay outside the gene matches. The CDR3 runs 14 residues. The CDR3 loop reads CASRDLAGANEQYF. In DNA, the CDR3 is TGTGCCAGCAGAGATCTAGCGGGAGCAAACGAGCAGTACTTC.

The V gene is TRBV4-1, the J gene TRBJ1-4; D uncertain. The germline gives CDR1 MGHRA, CDR2 YSYEKL. V dropped 1 base and J dropped 8 bases, with 17 bases sitting between them. The CDR3 has 16 residues. This CDR3 is CASSQVALGFNEKLFF. DNA for the CDR3: TGCGCCAGCAGCCAAGTAGCGTTAGGGTTTAACGAAAAACTGTTTTTT.

The chain is built from TRBV5-5 and TRBJ2-2; D may be TRBD2 (6 bases). The V end lost 4 bases, the J end lost 2 bases, and 15 bases lay between the germline ends. CDR3 length equals 16 residues. CDR1 and CDR2 (germline): SGHKS, YYEKEE (reference sequence). The CDR3 DNA is TGTGCCAGCAGCCCCCTAGGCGGGGTAAACACCGGGGAGCTGTTTTTT. This sequence encodes CASSPLGGVNTGELFF.

The chain combines TRBV9 with TRBJ2-5, with no clear D. V lost 1 base and J 2 bases, leaving 15 bases between the germline ends. The CDR3 is made up of 16 amino acids. The germline gives CDR1 SGDLS, CDR2 YYNGEE. The CDR3 reads CASSVNLPGNQETQYF. The CDR3 DNA reads TGTGCCAGCAGCGTAAATTTACCAGGAAATCAAGAGACCCAGTACTTC.

The chain has TRBV6-5 and TRBJ1-1; the match to TRBD1 covers 7 bases. Per the germline V gene, CDR1 is MNHEY and CDR2 is SVGAGI. Trimming cost V 4 bases and J 6 bases; bases outside gene matches: 11. The CDR3 length is 15 residues. CDR3 in DNA: TGTGCCAGCAGTTTTCTATCCGGGACAGCGTCTGAAGCTTTCTTT. Translating gives CASSFLSGTASEAFF.

The chain joins TRBV4-1 to TRBJ2-3, with a weak D call TRBD1 (6 bases). Trimming took 7 bases from V and 1 from J, leaving 12 bases between them. CDR1 and CDR2 (germline): MGHRA, YSYEKL. There are 14 residues in the CDR3. The CDR3 bases are TGCGCCAGCATAGGATACAGGGGCACAGATACGCAGTATTTT. It encodes CASIGYRGTDTQYF.

This clone came up once. The chain carries TRBV19 and TRBJ2-2; D not resolved. The CDR3 spans 13 residues. Germline V CDR1 and CDR2: LNHDA, SQIVND (reference sequence). V was cut by 3 bases and J by 7 bases, with 9 bases left in between. The CDR3 nucleotides are TGTGCCAGTAGTATCCAGCGAGGCGGGGAGCTGTTTTTT. This gives the protein CASSIQRGGELFF.

This clone showed up just a few times. V and J are TRBV6-5 and TRBJ1-4; possibly TRBD1 for D (6 bases). The CDR3 consists of 15 residues. CDR1 MNHEY and CDR2 SVGAGI come from the germline V gene. The V gene lost 2 bases and the J gene lost 7 bases, with 14 bases spanning the gap. The CDR3 DNA reads TGTGCCAGCAGTTACGGGGGGCTGAGGTCTGAAAAACTGTTTTTT. It yields the protein CASSYGGLRSEKLFF.

The gene calls are TRBV4-2 and TRBJ2-7; D uncertain. The V gene lost 0 bases and the J gene lost 3 bases, with 6 bases spanning the gap. This CDR3 has 13 residues. Germline lookup yields CDR1 LGHNA and CDR2 YNFKEQ. The CDR3 is CASSQDYGYEQYF. DNA of the CDR3: TGTGCCAGCAGCCAAGACTACGGCTACGAGCAGTACTTC.

This clone was counted once. The chain links TRBV6-1 to TRBJ2-5, with TRBD2 matching 13 bases. Germline loops: CDR1 MNHNS, CDR2 SASEGT. CDR3 length equals 15 residues. The junction had 1 base not matched to a gene; V was cut back by 3 bases and J by 3 bases. CDR3 nucleotide sequence: TGTGCCAGCAGTGAGGGGACTAGCGGGGAAGAGACCCAGTACTTC. It codes for CASSEGTSGEETQYF.

The chain couples TRBV6-1 to TRBJ1-4; 7 positions match TRBD1. With V trimmed by 4 bases and J by 5 bases, 10 bases remained unmatched. The germline V gene has CDR1 MNHNS and CDR2 SASEGT. This CDR3 comprises 16 residues. CDR3 amino acids: CASSGPAGGRNEKLFF. In nucleotides, the CDR3 is TGTGCCAGCAGTGGTCCAGCAGGGGGTAGGAATGAAAAACTGTTTTTT.

This clone was seen a handful of times. This chain links TRBV19 with TRBJ2-7, with TRBD1 identical over 8 bases. The V gene end was trimmed by 3 bases and the J gene end by 6 bases; junction bases not matched to a gene: 4. CDR1 and CDR2 from the germline V gene are LNHDA and SQIVND (reference sequence). CDR3 length: 13 amino acids. CDR3 bases: TGTGCCAGTAGTATCCGGACAGGGCTCGAGCAGTACTTC. Residues: CASSIRTGLEQYF.

This clone was recorded a few times. J is TRBJ2-1 and V is TRBV19, with TRBD2 identical over 7 bases. The CDR3 sequence is 15 residues long. Germline V gene sequence: CDR1 LNHDA, CDR2 SQIVND (reference sequence). The V gene end was trimmed by 6 bases and the J gene end by 9 bases; junction bases not matched to a gene: 14. The chain's CDR3 is CASSRLAQPGGEQFF. DNA of the CDR3: TGTGCCAGTAGCCGACTAGCCCAACCCGGGGGTGAGCAGTTCTTC.